The 21 T cell receptor beta chains given below trace back to one sample, sequenced in a study of T cells in Graves' hyperthyroidism and ophthalmopathy. Amplified regions were TCR beta CDR3 sequences from RNA transcripts. RT-PCR in the first round (using the HTBI primer set) targeted the TCR CDR3. TCRdb recomputed calls from the multiplex PCR reads with MiXCR, one row per CDR3 protein. The top ten clones hold 5.8% of a sample with some 600,000 distinct CDR3 sequences, 11% to 15% of them seen once. The specimen sequenced was blood. The source of these receptors is a woman between 25 and 40 years old with Graves' hyperthyroidism that later progressed to Graves' ophthalmopathy.

This clonotype was seen ten or more times. This rearrangement joins TRBV7-2 to TRBJ1-2; D unresolved. Trimming shortened V by 0 bases and J by 1 base, and 12 bases separated the two germline ends. From germline, CDR1 is SGHTA and CDR2 FQGNSA. CDR3 length: 16 residues. In DNA, the CDR3 is TGTGCCAGCAGCTTAGCGGCAGCCTCCTTTAACTATGGCTACACCTTC. It is translated as CASSLAAASFNYGYTF.

This clonotype came up many times. This chain uses TRBV30 with TRBJ1-3; a possible D gene is TRBD1 (6 bases). CDR3 length equals 12 residues. Germline V gene sequence: CDR1 GTSNPN, CDR2 SVGIG (reference sequence). Trimming cost V 5 bases and J 4 bases, with 9 bases left between them. The CDR3 DNA is TGTGCCTGGGGGGACATCGGAAACACCATATATTTT. This codes for CAWGDIGNTIYF.

This clonotype was counted between two and nine times. The V call is TRBV5-8, the J call TRBJ1-4; D might be TRBD1 (6 bases). There are 16 residues in the CDR3. Germline CDR1 is SGHTS and CDR2 is YDEGEE. V lost 0 bases, J lost 2 bases, and 11 bases lay in between. CDR3 nucleotides: TGTGCCAGCAGCTTGGAGGCAACAGGGACTAATGAAAAACTGTTTTTT. Translated, it gives CASSLEATGTNEKLFF.

V gene TRBV12-5 combines with J gene TRBJ1-1; D uncertain. This CDR3 contains 13 residues. Looked up from germline, CDR1 is LGHNT and CDR2 is FRNRAP. V lost 7 bases and J lost 1, with 10 bases in between. CDR3 nucleotide sequence: TGTGCTAGTGCTCTGCGGGGGAACACTGAAGCTTTCTTT. It translates to CASALRGNTEAFF.

This clonotype was seen repeatedly, ten times or more. The J gene is TRBJ2-1, the V gene TRBV7-9, with D perhaps matching TRBD1 (5 bases). Deletions cut 5 bases from V and 5 bases from J, with 16 bases between. CDR1 is SEHNR and CDR2 is FQNEAQ in the germline V gene (reference sequence). This CDR3 is built from 15 residues. The CDR3 protein is CASSPIKTVHNEQFF. CDR3 DNA: TGTGCCAGCAGCCCGATTAAGACAGTACACAATGAGCAGTTCTTC.

This clonotype was counted many times. This chain joins TRBV20-1 and TRBJ2-1; TRBD1 matches 7 bases. Germline V gene sequence: CDR1 DFQATT, CDR2 SNEGSKA (reference sequence). The V and J ends lost 6 bases and 0 bases, in that order; junction bases with no gene match: 11. The CDR3 is made up of 16 amino acids. As DNA, the CDR3 is TGCAGTGCCATGCTACAGGGGATAAGCTCCTACAATGAGCAGTTCTTC. It codes for CSAMLQGISSYNEQFF.

This chain links TRBV15 with TRBJ2-2; the match to TRBD1 covers 8 bases. V shed 1 base, J shed 1 base, and the junction held 5 bases outside the gene matches. The CDR3 loop spans 17 amino acids. The V gene's germline CDR1 is LNHNV and CDR2 YYDKDF (reference sequence). In DNA, the CDR3 is TGTGCCACCAGCAGAGGGACAGGGCTTGAGAACACCGGGGAGCTGTTTTTT. Its protein product is CATSRGTGLENTGELFF.

The chain joins TRBV19 to TRBJ1-5; D is possibly TRBD1 (6 bases). The germline V gene encodes CDR1 LNHDA and CDR2 SQIVND (reference sequence). Trimming removed 4 bases at V and 7 bases at J, with 23 bases between. This CDR3 region has 17 residues. Written as DNA, the CDR3 is TGTGCCAGTAGTAGTAGGAGTGCACAGGGAGTCTTCCAGCCCCAGCATTTT. This translates into CASSSRSAQGVFQPQHF. Full variable domain (missing parts from reference TRBV19 and TRBJ1-5): DGGITQSPKYLFRKEGQNVTLSCEQNLNHDAMYWYRQDPGQGLRLIYYSQIVNDFQKGDIAEGYSVSREKKESFPLTVTSAQKNPTAFYLCASSSRSAQGVFQPQHFGDGTRLSIL.

This clonotype was seen at least ten times. This sequence joins TRBV30 and TRBJ2-2; the D gene is possibly TRBD1 (6 bases). Trimming pared 2 bases from V and 3 bases from J, leaving 13 bases between. Germline CDR1 and CDR2: GTSNPN and SVGIG (reference sequence). This CDR3 has 15 amino acids. CDR3 sequence (DNA): TGTGCCTGGAGTACCACCAGGGGTTACACCGGGGAGCTGTTTTTT. This encodes CAWSTTRGYTGELFF.

This clonotype was counted only a few times. This chain uses TRBV7-9 with TRBJ2-5; 8 bases align to TRBD2. There are 16 residues in the CDR3. Trimming cost V 2 bases and J 5 bases; bases outside gene matches: 10. Germline V gene data show CDR1 as SEHNR and CDR2 as FQNEAQ (reference sequence). Here the CDR3 reads CASSLPGTSKWETQYF. CDR3 coding DNA: TGTGCCAGCAGCTTACCAGGGACTAGTAAATGGGAGACCCAGTACTTC.

This clonotype was counted many times. V usage is TRBV24-1 and J usage is TRBJ1-2; TRBD1 agrees at 10 bases. The CDR3 extends over 15 amino acids. Unmatched junction bases numbered 5, after V lost 4 bases and J lost 4 bases. Germline V gene lookup returns CDR1 KGHDR and CDR2 SFDVKD. CDR3 coding DNA: TGTGCCACCAGTGACTCCGGGACAGGGGTCTATGGCTACACCTTC. Protein: CATSDSGTGVYGYTF.

This clonotype was seen many times. The CDR3 bases are TGTGCCAGCAGTTTGGGACAGGGGAACACTAACTATGGCTACACCTTC. Protein: CASSLGQGNTNYGYTF. The chain joins TRBV12-3 or TRBV12-4 to TRBJ1-2; 10 nucleotides agree with TRBD1. Losses at the gene ends were 3 bases for V and 0 bases for J; bases not matched to a gene: 4. This CDR3 comprises 16 residues.

Many counts were recorded for this clonotype. The CDR3 protein is CASSLRLDYRIQYF. The CDR3 nucleotides read TGTGCCAGCAGTTTACGACTCGACTATCGGATACAGTACTTC. V is TRBV28 and J is TRBJ2-5; weak D call: TRBD2 (5 bases). Between the trimmed V and J ends, which lost 2 bases and 11 bases, there was a span of 18 bases. The CDR3 length is 14 residues. Per the germline V gene, CDR1 is MDHEN and CDR2 is SYDVKM.

In its sample, this clonotype was seen a few times. Given a much more abundant clone one base away, this may be a read error. The chain is built from TRBV6-1 and TRBJ2-5, with 11 bases aligning to TRBD2. The CDR3 covers 17 residues. The germline CDR1 and CDR2 sequences are MNHNS and SASEGT. CDR3: CASTQGASGRPQGTQYF. The CDR3, as DNA: TGTGCCAGCACCCAGGGTGCTAGCGGGAGGCCTCAAGGGACCCAGTACTTC.

This clonotype was recorded many times. This chain uses TRBV28 with TRBJ1-5; weak D call: TRBD1 (6 bases). Trimming left V 6 bases short and J 4 bases short, with 10 bases between. The length of the CDR3 is 13 residues. CDR1 MDHEN and CDR2 SYDVKM come from the germline V gene. For the CDR3, the DNA is TGTGCCAGCAGCTGGGGGCAGAATCAGCCCCAGCATTTT. This gives the protein CASSWGQNQPQHF. Based on the CDR3 plus reference TRBV28 and TRBJ1-5, the full variable domain is DVKVTQSSRYLVKRTGEKVFLECVQDMDHENMFWYRQDPGLGLRLIYFSYDVKMKEKGDIPEGYSVSREKKERFSLILESASTNQTSMYLCASSWGQNQPQHFGDGTRLSIL.

This clonotype was observed at least ten times. The CDR3 nucleotides are TGTGCCAGTAGTTCGCCGGGACAGGAGAGGGATGGCTACACCTTC. Translated: CASSSPGQERDGYTF. The V call is TRBV19, the J call TRBJ1-2; 8 positions match TRBD1. V shed 5 bases and J 6 bases; nucleotides not matched to a gene: 11. Germline CDR1 and CDR2: LNHDA and SQIVND (reference sequence). CDR3 length: 15 amino acids. The whole variable domain, remainder taken from reference TRBV19 and TRBJ1-2, is DGGITQSPKYLFRKEGQNVTLSCEQNLNHDAMYWYRQDPGQGLRLIYYSQIVNDFQKGDIAEGYSVSREKKESFPLTVTSAQKNPTAFYLCASSSPGQERDGYTFGSGTRLTVV.

This clonotype was seen repeatedly, ten times or more. The chain employs TRBV20-1 and TRBJ2-1, with 10 bases lining up with TRBD2. V shed 3 bases and J 6 bases; nucleotides not matched to a gene: 8. CDR1 DFQATT and CDR2 SNEGSKA come from the germline V gene (reference sequence). The CDR3 spans 15 residues. The CDR3 DNA sequence: TGCAGTGCTAGCCCCCCTAGCGGGAGTGGCAATGAGCAGTTCTTC. It encodes CSASPPSGSGNEQFF.

In its sample, this clonotype was seen many times. The genes are TRBV27 and TRBJ2-7, with D unresolved. V was trimmed by 4 bases and J by 0 bases, leaving 10 bases between them. CDR3 size: 14 residues. Germline V gene data show CDR1 as MNHEY and CDR2 as SMNVEV (reference sequence). CDR3 amino acids: CASSSSPVSYEQYF. The CDR3 bases are TGTGCCAGCAGTTCTTCTCCGGTCTCCTACGAGCAGTACTTC.

This clonotype has at least ten counts. The chain combines TRBV7-2 with TRBJ1-3; D is ambiguous. Germline V gene sequence: CDR1 SGHTA, CDR2 FQGNSA. The ends were cut back, 1 base at V and 7 bases at J, with 5 bases in the middle. This CDR3 is built from 12 residues. The CDR3 sequence: CASSLERNTIYF. The CDR3 DNA follows: TGTGCCAGCAGCTTAGAACGGAACACCATATATTTT.

This clonotype showed up many times. This chain uses TRBV7-2 with TRBJ1-3; no clear D. The V end was cut by 5 bases, the J end by 1 base, with 9 bases between. Germline V gene sequence: CDR1 SGHTA, CDR2 FQGNSA. The CDR3 is 14 amino acids. CDR3 amino acids: CASSRGGSGNTIYF. CDR3 in DNA: TGTGCCAGCAGCCGGGGTGGTTCTGGAAACACCATATATTTT.

This clonotype was observed at least ten times. The chain couples TRBV28 to TRBJ1-3; unclear D gene. CDR1 MDHEN and CDR2 SYDVKM come from the germline V gene. The V end was cut by 4 bases, the J end by 0 bases, with 10 bases between. This CDR3 is 15 amino acids long. CDR3 sequence reads: CASSSGRFSGNTIYF. CDR3 DNA sequence: TGTGCCAGCAGTTCCGGACGGTTCTCTGGAAACACCATATATTTT.